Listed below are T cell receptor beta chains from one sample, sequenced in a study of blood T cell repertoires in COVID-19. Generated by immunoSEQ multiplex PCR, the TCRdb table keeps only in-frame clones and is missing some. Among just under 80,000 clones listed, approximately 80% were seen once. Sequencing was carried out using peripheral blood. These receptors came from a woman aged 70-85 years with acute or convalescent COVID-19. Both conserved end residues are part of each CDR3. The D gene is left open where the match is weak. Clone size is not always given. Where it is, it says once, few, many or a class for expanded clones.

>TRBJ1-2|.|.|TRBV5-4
CASSLEPGVTTNYGYTF
TGTGCCAGCAGCTTGGAGCCAGGGGTAACTACCAACTATGGCTACACCTTC
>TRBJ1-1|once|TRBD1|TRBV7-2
CASSPRDRDRAFF
TGTGCCAGCAGCCCCCGGGACAGGGATAGAGCTTTCTTT
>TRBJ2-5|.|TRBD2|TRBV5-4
CASSRSTSGGAETQYF
TGTGCCAGCAGCCGGTCGACTAGCGGGGGGGCGGAGACCCAGTACTTC
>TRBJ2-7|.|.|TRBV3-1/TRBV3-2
CASSQFQYEQYF
TGTGCCAGCAGCCAATTTCAGTACGAGCAGTACTTC
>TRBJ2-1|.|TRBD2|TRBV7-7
CASSLGAGPTPYNEQFF
TGTGCTAGCAGCCTCGGAGCGGGGCCAACACCTTACAATGAGCAGTTCTTC
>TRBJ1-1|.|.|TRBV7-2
CASSLESRGTEAFF
TGTGCCAGCAGCTTAGAATCCAGAGGGACTGAAGCTTTCTTT
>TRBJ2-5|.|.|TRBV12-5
CASGFSARRGYETQYF
TGTGCTAGTGGTTTCAGTGCTCGGCGGGGTTATGAGACCCAGTACTTC
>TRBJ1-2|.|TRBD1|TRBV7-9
CASSLAMTGIVGYTF
TGTGCCAGCAGCTTAGCGATGACAGGGATTGTTGGCTACACCTTC
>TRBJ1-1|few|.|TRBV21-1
CASSPPGGGSEAFF
TGTGCCAGCAGTCCCCCCGGAGGAGGGTCTGAAGCTTTCTTT
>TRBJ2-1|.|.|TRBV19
CASSDSAKEFF
TGTGCCAGTAGCGACAGCGCTAAAGAGTTCTTC
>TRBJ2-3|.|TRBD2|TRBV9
CASSPSTSGGPADTQYF
TGTGCCAGCAGCCCATCGACTAGCGGGGGGCCTGCAGATACGCAGTATTTT
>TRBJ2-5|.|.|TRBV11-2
CASSPVTGSQETQYF
TGTGCCAGCAGCCCCGTGACGGGATCCCAAGAGACCCAGTACTTC
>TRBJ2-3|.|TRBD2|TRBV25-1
CASSESRLAGGPDTQYF
TGTGCCAGCAGTGAATCCCGACTAGCGGGGGGGCCAGATACGCAGTATTTT